The clone carrying this T cell receptor (beta chain) has at least ten counts. Arm-PCR with iRepertoire HTBI primers amplified the CDR3 regions for these TCR beta libraries. TCRdb reprocessed the multiplex PCR reads via MiXCR and lists one record per CDR3 protein. This table has roughly 350,000 distinct CDR3 sequences, over 15% appearing once. Time point here: newly diagnosed GD, antithyroid drugs for less than 3 months. RNA extracted from PBMCs served as the sequencing template. This sample is drawn from a study of regulatory T cells in long-lasting Graves disease. The CDR3 totals 14 residues. Germline-derived CDR1 and CDR2 are ENHRY and SYGVKD. Trimming at V came to 6 bases and at J to 3 bases, leaving 6 bases not matched to a gene. The data were also submitted as part of a second study, on T cells in Graves' hyperthyroidism and ophthalmopathy. That work contributes: The TCR CDR3 first-round RT-PCR relied on the HTBI primer set. Within blood appeared most thyroid clonotypes that had expanded above 0.001.

The specimen was peripheral blood mononuclear cells (PBMCs), collected at new diagnosis, from a patient treated with antithyroid drugs. The sequence was obtained from a man aged 35-49 years with Graves disease. The chain employs TRBV10-3 and TRBJ2-5, with TRBD2 matching over 8 bases. The CDR3 nucleotides are TGTGCCATCAGCCTGACGGGGGGGGAAGAGACCCAGTACTTC. Protein product: CAISLTGGEETQYF.